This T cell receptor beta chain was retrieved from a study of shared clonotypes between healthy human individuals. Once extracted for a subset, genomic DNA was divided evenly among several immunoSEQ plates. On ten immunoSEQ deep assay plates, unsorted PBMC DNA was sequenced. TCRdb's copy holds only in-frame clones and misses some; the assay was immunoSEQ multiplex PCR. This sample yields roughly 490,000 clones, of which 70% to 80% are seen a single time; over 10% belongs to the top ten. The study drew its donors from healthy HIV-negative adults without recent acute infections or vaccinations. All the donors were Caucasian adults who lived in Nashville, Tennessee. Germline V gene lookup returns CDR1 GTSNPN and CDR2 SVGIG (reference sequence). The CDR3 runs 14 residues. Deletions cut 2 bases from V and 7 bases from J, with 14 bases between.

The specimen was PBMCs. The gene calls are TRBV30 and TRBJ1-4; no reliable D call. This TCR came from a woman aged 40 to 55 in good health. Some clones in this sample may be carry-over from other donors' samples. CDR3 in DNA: TGTGCCTGGAGTACCAACAAGAAAAGTGAAAAACTGTTTTTT. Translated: CAWSTNKKSEKLFF.